This T cell receptor beta chain stems from a study of shared clonotypes between healthy human individuals. Whole-study findings and limits: Relative to memory subsets, naive subsets generally showed larger estimated richness.

This CDR3 comprises 15 residues. V gave up 3 bases and J gave up 7 bases; unmatched junction bases: 6. The germline gives CDR1 SGHRS, CDR2 YFSETQ. TCRdb keeps only in-frame clones here, not all; method: immunoSEQ multiplex PCR. The sample lists 2 million or so clones; 85% to 95% were seen once. Note on this clone: Its target is not known.

Sequenced sample: naive CD4+ T cells sorted from blood. Specified subset: CD45RA+ positively selected. The TCR comes from a man younger than 35 in good health. The chain joins TRBV5-1 to TRBJ1-4, with 10 bases matching TRBD1. The CDR3 nucleotides are TGCGCCAGCAGCTCTGATGACAGGGGGCGTGAAAAACTGTTTTTT. Translation gives CASSSDDRGREKLFF.